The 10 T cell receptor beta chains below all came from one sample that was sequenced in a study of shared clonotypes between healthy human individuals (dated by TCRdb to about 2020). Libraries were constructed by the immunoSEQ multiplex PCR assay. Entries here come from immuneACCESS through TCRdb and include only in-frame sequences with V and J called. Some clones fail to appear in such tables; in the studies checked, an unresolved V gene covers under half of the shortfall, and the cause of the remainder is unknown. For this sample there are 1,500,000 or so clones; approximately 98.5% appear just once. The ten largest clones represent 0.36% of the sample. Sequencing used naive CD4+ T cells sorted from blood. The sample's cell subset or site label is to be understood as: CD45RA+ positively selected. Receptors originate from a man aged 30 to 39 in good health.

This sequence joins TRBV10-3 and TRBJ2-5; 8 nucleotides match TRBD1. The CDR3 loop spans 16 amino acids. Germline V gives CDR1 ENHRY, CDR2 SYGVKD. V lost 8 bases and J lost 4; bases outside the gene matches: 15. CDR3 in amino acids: CAIGLVDRVRGETQYF. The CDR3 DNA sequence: TGTGCCATCGGCCTTGTGGACAGGGTACGAGGAGAGACCCAGTACTTC.

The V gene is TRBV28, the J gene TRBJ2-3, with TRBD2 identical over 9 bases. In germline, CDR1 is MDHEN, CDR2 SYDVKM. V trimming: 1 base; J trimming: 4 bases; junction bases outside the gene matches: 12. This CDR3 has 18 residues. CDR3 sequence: CASSLLGGRASDSDTQYF. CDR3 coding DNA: TGTGCCAGCAGTTTATTAGGCGGGAGGGCCTCCGACTCAGATACGCAGTATTTT.

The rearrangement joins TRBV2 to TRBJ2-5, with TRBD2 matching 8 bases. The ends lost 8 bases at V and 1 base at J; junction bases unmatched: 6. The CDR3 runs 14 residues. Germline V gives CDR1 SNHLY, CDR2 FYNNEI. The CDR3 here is CASVKRESQETQYF. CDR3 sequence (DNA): TGTGCCAGCGTGAAGCGGGAGAGCCAAGAGACCCAGTACTTC.

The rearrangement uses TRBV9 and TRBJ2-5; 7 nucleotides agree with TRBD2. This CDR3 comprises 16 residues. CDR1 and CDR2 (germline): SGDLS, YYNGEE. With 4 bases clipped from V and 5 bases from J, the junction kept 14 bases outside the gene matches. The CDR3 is CASSPRGERDLETQYF. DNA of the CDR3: TGTGCCAGCAGCCCCCGTGGGGAGCGGGATCTGGAGACCCAGTACTTC.

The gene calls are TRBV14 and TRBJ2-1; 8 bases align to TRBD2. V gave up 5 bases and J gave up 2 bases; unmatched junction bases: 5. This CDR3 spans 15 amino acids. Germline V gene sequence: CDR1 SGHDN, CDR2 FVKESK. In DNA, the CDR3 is TGTGCCAGCAGCTTCCGGGAGGGAGCCTACAATGAGCAGTTCTTC. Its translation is CASSFREGAYNEQFF.

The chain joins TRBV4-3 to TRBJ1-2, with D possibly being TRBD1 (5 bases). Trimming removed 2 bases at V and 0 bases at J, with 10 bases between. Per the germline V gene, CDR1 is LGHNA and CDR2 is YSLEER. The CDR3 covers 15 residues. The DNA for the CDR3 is TGCGCCAGCAGCCAATATATGACAGCTAACTATGGCTACACCTTC. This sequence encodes CASSQYMTANYGYTF.

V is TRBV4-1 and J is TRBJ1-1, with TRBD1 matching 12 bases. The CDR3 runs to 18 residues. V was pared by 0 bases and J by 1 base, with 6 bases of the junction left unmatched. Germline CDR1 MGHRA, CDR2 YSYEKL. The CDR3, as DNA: TGCGCCAGCAGCCAAGAAGGGACAGGGGGCGCCCAGAACACTGAAGCTTTCTTT. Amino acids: CASSQEGTGGAQNTEAFF.

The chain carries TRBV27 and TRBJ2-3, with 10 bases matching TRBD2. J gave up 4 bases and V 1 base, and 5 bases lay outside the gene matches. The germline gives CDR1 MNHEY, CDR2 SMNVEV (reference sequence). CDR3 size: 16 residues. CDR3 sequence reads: CASSLLPSGSSDTQYF. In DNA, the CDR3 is TGTGCCAGCAGTTTATTACCTAGCGGGAGTTCAGATACGCAGTATTTT.

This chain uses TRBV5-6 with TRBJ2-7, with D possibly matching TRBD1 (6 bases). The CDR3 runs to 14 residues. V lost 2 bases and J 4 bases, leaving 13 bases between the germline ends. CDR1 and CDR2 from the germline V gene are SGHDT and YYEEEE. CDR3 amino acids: CASSFGVGTYEQYF. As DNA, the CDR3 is TGTGCCAGCAGCTTTGGGGTTGGGACATACGAGCAGTACTTC.

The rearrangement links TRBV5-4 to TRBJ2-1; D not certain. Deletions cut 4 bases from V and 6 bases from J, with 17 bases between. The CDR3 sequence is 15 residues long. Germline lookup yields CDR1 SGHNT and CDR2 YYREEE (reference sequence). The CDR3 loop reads CASSLLLGSTNEQFF. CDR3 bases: TGTGCCAGCAGCCTGCTTCTCGGATCAACCAATGAGCAGTTCTTC.